These 31 T cell receptor beta chains were sequenced from one sample in a study of naive and memory T cell subsets. An equimolar mix of two oligonucleotides served as the beta constant-region primer for TRBC1 and TRBC2. TCRdb processed the UMI-ligation and nested PCR reads anew with MiXCR; each CDR3 protein has one entry. The sample lists approximately 89,000 distinct CDR3 sequences; 6% to 7.5% were seen once. The sample was central memory CD4+ T cells from blood. Receptor source: a human donor in good health.

This clonotype was detected a few times. The V gene is TRBV4-2, the J gene TRBJ2-3; 7 nucleotides agree with TRBD2. Per germline, CDR1 LGHNA and CDR2 YNFKEQ. CDR3 length: 16 residues. With V trimmed by 0 bases and J by 5 bases, 8 bases remained unmatched. Written as DNA, the CDR3 is TGTGCCAGCAGCCAAGATGCGGCGGGGGTCGGAGATACGCAGTATTTT. Amino acid sequence: CASSQDAAGVGDTQYF.

There are a few counts of this clonotype. J is TRBJ1-6 and V is TRBV6-5; possible D gene TRBD1, 5 bases. Germline CDR1 reads MNHEY; CDR2 reads SVGAGI. With 6 bases removed from V and 7 bases from J, the gap between germline ends came to 10 bases. The CDR3 totals 13 residues. CDR3 region: CASRRDGNSPLHF. In DNA form, the CDR3 reads TGTGCCAGCAGACGGGACGGAAATTCACCCCTCCACTTT.

The chain combines TRBV7-2 with TRBJ2-7, with 10 bases identical to TRBD2. Germline CDR1 reads SGHTA; CDR2 reads FQGNSA. V shed 1 base and J 2 bases; nucleotides not matched to a gene: 5. The CDR3 is 16 residues long. The CDR3 is CASSLDTSGRAYEQYF. In DNA, the CDR3 is TGTGCCAGCAGCTTAGATACAAGCGGGAGGGCCTACGAGCAGTACTTC.

The chain carries TRBV29-1 and TRBJ2-1; D call uncertain. CDR1 is SQVTM, CDR2 ANQGSEA, per germline. This CDR3 is built from 16 residues. Between the trimmed V and J ends, which lost 7 bases and 6 bases, there was a span of 25 bases. Here the CDR3 DNA reads TGCAGCGGGAAAGTCGGAACTCCCCTAAAGGGCAATGAGCAGTTCTTC. It codes for CSGKVGTPLKGNEQFF.

The chain combines TRBV4-3 with TRBJ1-1; weak D call: TRBD1 (5 bases). The V and J ends lost 5 bases and 8 bases respectively, with 12 bases between them. This CDR3 comprises 12 residues. Germline assignment: CDR1 LGHNA and CDR2 YSLEER. In nucleotides, the CDR3 is TGCGCCAGCAGCTCACAGGCGAAAGAAGCTTTCTTT. The encoded protein is CASSSQAKEAFF.

This clonotype was observed many times. The chain employs TRBV4-3 and TRBJ2-3; a weak D match, TRBD2 (6 bases). The CDR3 extends over 15 amino acids. V lost 6 bases and J 2 bases, leaving 15 bases between the germline ends. Germline V gene data show CDR1 as LGHNA and CDR2 as YSLEER. For the CDR3, the DNA is TGCGCCAGCAGATTAGGCGGGGCTCCCACAGATACGCAGTATTTT. The encoded protein is CASRLGGAPTDTQYF.

This clonotype was seen a few times. The rearrangement uses TRBV2 and TRBJ2-3; the D is unclear. Trimming cost V 1 base and J 3 bases, with 2 bases left between them. Per the germline V gene, CDR1 is SNHLY and CDR2 is FYNNEI. This CDR3 is built from 12 residues. The CDR3 loop reads CASSEGTDTQYF. CDR3 sequence (DNA): TGTGCCAGCAGTGAAGGGACAGATACGCAGTATTTT.

This clonotype was counted at least ten times. The gene calls are TRBV28 and TRBJ1-1, with 8 positions matching TRBD1. Germline values: CDR1 MDHEN, CDR2 SYDVKM. This CDR3 is built from 17 residues. The ends lost 5 bases at V and 8 bases at J; junction bases unmatched: 19. The CDR3 DNA is TGTGCCAGCAGTCTACAGGGGGTCAGGTCTTCCGCCCCCGAAGCTTTCTTT. Translated, it gives CASSLQGVRSSAPEAFF.

This clonotype was seen many times. The gene calls are TRBV15 and TRBJ1-2; 7 bases line up with TRBD1. J gave up 4 bases and V 6 bases, and 17 bases lay outside the gene matches. Germline CDR1 is LNHNV and CDR2 is YYDKDF (reference sequence). The CDR3 loop spans 17 amino acids. CDR3 loop: CATREGTVIGGFYGYTF. Here the CDR3 DNA reads TGTGCCACCAGAGAGGGGACAGTAATCGGGGGGTTCTATGGCTACACCTTC.

This clonotype came up a few times. The chain is built from TRBV7-9 and TRBJ2-4; D possibly corresponds to TRBD1 (5 bases). V lost 3 bases, J lost 1 base, and 10 bases lay in between. Germline V gene data show CDR1 as SEHNR and CDR2 as FQNEAQ (reference sequence). This CDR3 is 15 amino acids long. Written as DNA, the CDR3 is TGTGCCAGCAGCTTTTCAGGGTTGGCCAAAAACATTCAGTACTTC. It is translated as CASSFSGLAKNIQYF.

V gene TRBV7-8 combines with J gene TRBJ2-2; 8 bases match TRBD1. Germline V gene sequence: CDR1 SGHVS, CDR2 FQNEAQ. This CDR3 contains 16 residues. V gave up 5 bases and J gave up 7 bases; unmatched junction bases: 12. The CDR3 here is CASSPRTGQVGGELFF. CDR3 in DNA: TGTGCCAGCAGCCCCCGGACAGGGCAGGTTGGCGGGGAGCTGTTTTTT.

This clonotype occurred a few times. The chain links TRBV5-1 to TRBJ1-4; 7 bases agree with TRBD1. The V and J ends lost 4 bases and 2 bases, in that order; junction bases with no gene match: 2. The V gene's germline CDR1 is SGHRS and CDR2 YFSETQ. CDR3 length: 14 amino acids. CDR3 coding DNA: TGCGCCAGCAGCCGGGACAGCACTAATGAAAAACTGTTTTTT. Amino acid sequence: CASSRDSTNEKLFF.

Comment on this clonotype: A much larger clone lies one base from this, so it may be a read error. The V gene is TRBV11-1, the J gene TRBJ2-3; 7 positions agree with TRBD2. This CDR3 spans 15 amino acids. Looked up from germline, CDR1 is SGHAT and CDR2 is FQDESV (reference sequence). The CDR3: CATSPDSAGGDTQYF. The CDR3 region has the DNA TGTGCCACCAGCCCAGACAGCGCCGGGGGGGATACGCAGTATTTT.

This clonotype has more than one count but fewer than ten. The CDR3 nucleotides are TGTGCCATCAGTGAGAATGACTACGAGCAGTACTTC. It specifies CAISENDYEQYF. V is TRBV10-3 and J is TRBJ2-7; D not resolved. Trimming took off 2 bases at V and 3 bases at J, with 5 bases between the two ends. CDR1 ENHRY and CDR2 SYGVKD come from the germline V gene. CDR3 length: 12 residues.

The chain is built from TRBV6-2 or TRBV6-3 and TRBJ2-1, with D possibly being TRBD1 or TRBD2 (6 bases each). Looked up from germline, CDR1 is MNHEY and CDR2 is SVGEGT. V was clipped by 7 bases and J by 4 bases, with 17 bases between them. CDR3 length equals 15 residues. The CDR3 DNA reads TGTGCCAGCAATCACGGCGGGACACTGTACAATGAGCAGTTCTTC. This gives the protein CASNHGGTLYNEQFF.

This clonotype was detected ten times or more. This chain uses TRBV9 with TRBJ1-2; D might be TRBD1 (6 bases). Germline V gene data show CDR1 as SGDLS and CDR2 as YYNGEE. This CDR3 is built from 14 residues. Trimming stripped 4 bases from V and 7 bases from J, with 17 bases between. CDR3 loop: CASSQGNHRAGYTF. The CDR3 DNA sequence: TGTGCCAGCAGCCAAGGGAACCACAGGGCTGGCTACACCTTC.

Many counts were recorded for this clonotype. J is TRBJ2-5 and V is TRBV18; 7 nucleotides match TRBD1. Germline CDR1 and CDR2: KGHSH and LQKENI. This CDR3 has 14 amino acids. The V and J ends lost 8 bases and 4 bases, in that order; junction bases with no gene match: 10. CDR3 region: CASRPGTALETQYF. The CDR3 coding sequence is TGTGCCAGCAGACCCGGGACAGCCCTAGAGACCCAGTACTTC.

The chain couples TRBV5-1 to TRBJ2-7; a weak D match, TRBD2 (6 bases). The CDR3 has 15 residues. V was shortened by 4 bases and J by 0 bases, with 14 bases between the two germline ends. CDR1 SGHRS and CDR2 YFSETQ come from the germline V gene. As DNA, the CDR3 is TGCGCCAGCAGCCCACTAGCTGACAGCTCCTACGAGCAGTACTTC. Its translation: CASSPLADSSYEQYF.

This clonotype was recorded many times. CDR3 residues: CSAREHGLTAKTQYF. As DNA, the CDR3 is TGCAGTGCTAGAGAGCATGGACTAACCGCTAAGACCCAGTACTTC. The rearrangement links TRBV20-1 to TRBJ2-5; perhaps TRBD2 as D (6 bases). With 0 bases removed from V and 6 bases from J, the gap between germline ends came to 17 bases. In germline, CDR1 is DFQATT, CDR2 SNEGSKA (reference sequence). This CDR3 is built from 15 residues.

In its sample, this clonotype was seen a few times. V is TRBV3-1 and J is TRBJ2-5, with D perhaps TRBD2 (6 bases). Germline CDR1 reads LGHDT; CDR2 reads YNNKEL (reference sequence). This CDR3 is 14 amino acids long. Trimming removed 1 base from V and 5 bases from J, with 11 bases in between. This chain's CDR3 is CASSQGRGTETQYF. CDR3 nucleotides: TGTGCCAGCAGCCAAGGGCGGGGTACGGAGACCCAGTACTTC.

The genes are TRBV27 and TRBJ1-6, with a tentative D call TRBD1 (6 bases). The V and J ends lost 5 bases and 8 bases respectively, with 7 bases between them. CDR3 length: 12 amino acids. Germline CDR1 and CDR2: MNHEY and SMNVEV (reference sequence). CDR3 sequence: CASSHRDSPLHF. In DNA, the CDR3 is TGTGCCAGCAGTCACAGGGATTCACCCCTCCACTTT.

The V call is TRBV5-4, the J call TRBJ2-7; possibly TRBD1 or TRBD2 for D (5 bases each). Per the germline V gene, CDR1 is SGHNT and CDR2 is YYREEE (reference sequence). The CDR3 consists of 14 residues. The V gene lost 5 bases and the J gene lost 0 bases, with 12 bases spanning the gap. The CDR3 region has the DNA TGTGCCAGCAGGGACTTGGGGCGCTCCTACGAGCAGTACTTC. The encoded protein is CASRDLGRSYEQYF.

This clonotype was seen more than once but under ten times. This rearrangement joins TRBV2 to TRBJ1-5, with no clear D. In germline, CDR1 is SNHLY, CDR2 FYNNEI. There are 13 residues in the CDR3. V was clipped by 4 bases and J by 6 bases, with 10 bases between them. CDR3 DNA: TGTGCCAGCAGTGCGGAGGTGCTTCAGCCCCAGCATTTT. This gives the protein CASSAEVLQPQHF.

This chain links TRBV5-5 with TRBJ2-5; 9 bases match TRBD2. The CDR3 length is 14 residues. V lost 4 bases to trimming and J lost 3 bases; unmatched junction nucleotides: 4. Germline CDR1 SGHKS, CDR2 YYEKEE (reference sequence). CDR3 region: CASSPRLAEETQYF. The CDR3 DNA is TGTGCCAGCAGCCCCCGACTAGCGGAAGAGACCCAGTACTTC.

This chain uses TRBV11-3 with TRBJ2-1; possible D gene TRBD2, 6 bases. The CDR3 is 14 amino acids. Germline V gene data show CDR1 as SGHNT and CDR2 as YENEEA. Trimming took 4 bases from V and 8 from J, leaving 15 bases between them. The CDR3 DNA sequence: TGTGCCAGCAGCTCAGAACCCGGGGGATATGAGCAGTTCTTC. Protein: CASSSEPGGYEQFF. Using reference TRBV11-3 and TRBJ2-1 for the parts outside the CDR3, the full variable domain is EAGVVQSPRYKIIEKKQPVAFWCNPISGHNTLYWYLQNLGQGPELLIRYENEEAVDDSQLPKDRFSAERLKGVDSTLKIQPAELGDSAVYLCASSSEPGGYEQFFGPGTRLTVL.

This chain uses TRBV2 with TRBJ2-1, with TRBD2 matching over 16 bases. Germline assignment: CDR1 SNHLY and CDR2 FYNNEI. Germline trimming cut 6 bases from V and 5 bases from J; bases unmatched to any gene: 1. The CDR3 has 15 amino acids. The CDR3 nucleotides are TGTGCCAGCAGGGGGACTAGCGGGGGGGACAATGAGCAGTTCTTC. Amino acids: CASRGTSGGDNEQFF.

This clonotype was counted at least ten times. The chain uses TRBV12-3 or TRBV12-4 and TRBJ2-3, with 10 bases matching TRBD2. The V segment lost 3 bases and the J segment 8 bases; nucleotides outside the gene matches: 11. This CDR3 spans 16 amino acids. The CDR3 here is CASSFLAGVSSATQYF. The CDR3 DNA is TGTGCCAGCAGTTTCCTAGCGGGAGTCAGTAGCGCTACGCAGTATTTT.

This clonotype was observed a few times. This sequence joins TRBV7-2 and TRBJ2-2; D ambiguous. CDR1 is SGHTA and CDR2 is FQGNSA in the germline V gene. This CDR3 has 13 amino acids. V lost 4 bases, J lost 2 bases, and 5 bases lay in between. CDR3 nucleotide sequence: TGTGCCAGCAGCTCCGACAACACCGGGGAGCTGTTTTTT. Residues: CASSSDNTGELFF. Full variable domain (remainder filled in from reference TRBV7-2 and TRBJ2-2): GAGVSQSPSNKVTEKGKDVELRCDPISGHTALYWYRQSLGQGLEFLIYFQGNSAPDKSGLPSDRFSAERTGGSVSTLTIQRTQQEDSAVYLCASSSDNTGELFFGEGSRLTVL.

In nucleotides, the CDR3 is TGTGCCAGCAGCATCAAACCCCGCGGGGTCGTATCCACTAATGAAAAACTGTTTTTT. This translates into CASSIKPRGVVSTNEKLFF. The chain carries TRBV7-8 and TRBJ1-4; D gene unclear. V was clipped by 5 bases and J by 2 bases, with 24 bases between them. The CDR3 covers 19 residues. Germline CDR1 is SGHVS and CDR2 is FQNEAQ.

This chain uses TRBV3-1 with TRBJ2-2; the D is unclear. Between the trimmed V and J ends, which lost 0 bases and 9 bases, there was a span of 8 bases. The germline V gene has CDR1 LGHDT and CDR2 YNNKEL (reference sequence). The CDR3 is made up of 13 amino acids. In DNA form, the CDR3 reads TGTGCCAGCAGCCAAGAGTACCGTCGGGAGCTGTTTTTT. It encodes CASSQEYRRELFF. Based on the CDR3 plus reference TRBV3-1 and TRBJ2-2, the full variable domain is DTAVSQTPKYLVTQMGNDKSIKCEQNLGHDTMYWYKQDSKKFLKIMFSYNNKELIINETVPNRFSPKSPDKAHLNLHINSLELGDSAVYFCASSQEYRRELFFGEGSRLTVL.

The chain joins TRBV7-2 to TRBJ2-4; 11 positions match TRBD2. Germline CDR1 SGHTA, CDR2 FQGNSA. Unmatched junction bases numbered 16, after V lost 5 bases and J lost 7 bases. The CDR3 length is 18 residues. The CDR3 nucleotides read TGTGCCAGCAGCGAAAGCCGGGTAGCGGGAGGGCCAAGTAACATTCAGTACTTC. It yields the protein CASSESRVAGGPSNIQYF.